A selection of T cell receptor beta chains follows, all from one sample in a study of shared clonotypes between healthy human individuals. Only in-frame clones appear in the TCRdb table, and some are missing; sequencing was by immunoSEQ multiplex PCR. The sample holds 550,000 to 600,000 clones; around 80% are singletons and the top ten take more than 10%. The specimen was PBMCs. The receptors shown here come from a woman aged 40 to 50 in good health. Some clones in this sample may be carry-over from other donors' samples. Both conserved end residues are part of each CDR3. D genes are given only for firm matches.

V,D,J,CDR3
TRBV30,TRBD2,TRBJ2-6,CAWSVEAGGSGANVLTF
TRBV12-1,NA,TRBJ1-5,CASSSTGTGGGNQPQHF
TRBV6-5,NA,TRBJ2-7,CASSYGRQYF
TRBV28,NA,TRBJ2-6,CASRESSGANVLTF
TRBV4-3,NA,TRBJ2-1,CASSPQRSGLNNEQFF
TRBV18,NA,TRBJ1-1,CASSPGGARLTEAFF
TRBV7-3,TRBD2,TRBJ2-3,CANKHASGGNTDTQYF
TRBV11-2,NA,TRBJ2-7,CASSLGPSGIYEQYF
TRBV7-3,TRBD2,TRBJ2-6,CASSLPGTSGPGANVLTF
TRBV30,NA,TRBJ1-4,CAWSTGSPNEKLFF
TRBV7-2,NA,TRBJ1-5,CASSLLGKGQPQHF
TRBV20-1,NA,TRBJ2-5,CSVSLEETQYF
TRBV18,NA,TRBJ2-2,CASSPGTPANTGELFF
TRBV30,NA,TRBJ1-4,CAWSHLLRDREKKLFF
TRBV9,TRBD2,TRBJ2-1,CASSVRIPSTGTSGRGEQFF
TRBV25-1,NA,TRBJ2-1,CASSEAKAAYNEQFF
TRBV4-1,NA,TRBJ1-4,CASRRPGTRNEKLFF
TRBV7-8,NA,TRBJ2-7,CASSPVVGVAYEQYF
TRBV5-6,TRBD1,TRBJ2-1,CASRPGQPTSYNEQFF
TRBV18,NA,TRBJ2-1,CASSPPWTSYNEQFF
TRBV5-4,NA,TRBJ1-1,CASSLWRTEAFF
TRBV12-5,NA,TRBJ2-2,CASGLDNRELFF
TRBV18,NA,TRBJ2-2,CASSAGQLNTGELFF
TRBV13,NA,TRBJ2-2,CASSPTSYPANTGELFF
TRBV5-1,NA,TRBJ2-3,CASSPRDLRDTQYF
TRBV5-8,NA,TRBJ2-7,CASSLRHGAYEQYF
TRBV9,NA,TRBJ1-1,CASSPHPMNTEAFF
TRBV4-3,NA,TRBJ2-2,CASSQDPLAYPGELFF
TRBV6-5,NA,TRBJ2-7,CASRLPGTPYEQYF
TRBV5-1,TRBD2,TRBJ2-5,CASSFQPSGSWEETQYF
TRBV18,NA,TRBJ1-2,CASSLRTDYGYTF
TRBV29-1,TRBD1,TRBJ1-3,CSVEGPGTGGGNTIYF
TRBV5-1,TRBD1,TRBJ1-1,CASSERQGSTEAFF
TRBV4-3,TRBD1,TRBJ2-7,CASSQEQGAREQYF
TRBV9,NA,TRBJ2-3,CASSPRTASTDTQYF
TRBV20-1,NA,TRBJ1-4,CSARGRGLFF
TRBV29-1,NA,TRBJ2-7,CSVAGTSNYEQYF
TRBV27,NA,TRBJ2-5,CASSILGAQETQYF
TRBV29-1,TRBD1,TRBJ2-3,CSVGWDRADTQYF
TRBV5-4,NA,TRBJ2-5,CASSLDAGGTQYF
TRBV10-3,NA,TRBJ1-4,CATSSRGEATNEKLFF
TRBV10-1,TRBD2,TRBJ2-7,CASSRTSADSYEQYF
TRBV6-5,NA,TRBJ2-2,CATRGAGLNTGELFF
TRBV7-3,TRBD2,TRBJ2-7,CASSPSRAGAGEQYF
TRBV4-2,TRBD1,TRBJ2-1,CASSQVPGQINEQFF
TRBV27,NA,TRBJ2-3,CASSLSPLLVSTDTQYF
TRBV10-1,NA,TRBJ2-7,CASSESRAKSYEQYF
TRBV28,TRBD2,TRBJ2-1,CASPKGISSGKDYNEQFF
TRBV29-1,TRBD1,TRBJ2-7,CSVVGTGVTYEQYF
TRBV5-6,TRBD1,TRBJ2-1,CASSWDRDEQFF
TRBV11-3,NA,TRBJ1-1,CASSLLGSTEAFF
TRBV6-5,NA,TRBJ2-1,CASSFTERGEQFF
TRBV28,NA,TRBJ2-3,CASSLPAGDTQYF
TRBV7-9,NA,TRBJ1-2,CASSWASGFNYGYTF
TRBV25-1,NA,TRBJ2-5,CASSEYILGQQETQYF
TRBV15,NA,TRBJ1-3,CATSRELVGGLQENTIYF
TRBV28,NA,TRBJ1-5,CASRLLRGFGRNQPQHF
TRBV10-3,NA,TRBJ1-3,CAISGRGYSGNTIYF
TRBV5-1,NA,TRBJ2-2,CASSLRGLSGELFF